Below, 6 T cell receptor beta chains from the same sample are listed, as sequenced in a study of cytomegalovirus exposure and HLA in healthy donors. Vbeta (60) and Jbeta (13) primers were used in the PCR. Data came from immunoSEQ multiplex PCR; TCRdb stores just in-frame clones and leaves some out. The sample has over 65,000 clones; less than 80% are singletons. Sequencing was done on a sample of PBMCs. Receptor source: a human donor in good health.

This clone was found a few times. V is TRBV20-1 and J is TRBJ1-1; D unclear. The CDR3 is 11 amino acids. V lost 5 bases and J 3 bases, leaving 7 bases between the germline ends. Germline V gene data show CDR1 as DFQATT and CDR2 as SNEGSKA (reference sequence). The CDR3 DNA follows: TGCAGTGCTTACCTAGACACTGAAGCTTTCTTT. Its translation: CSAYLDTEAFF.

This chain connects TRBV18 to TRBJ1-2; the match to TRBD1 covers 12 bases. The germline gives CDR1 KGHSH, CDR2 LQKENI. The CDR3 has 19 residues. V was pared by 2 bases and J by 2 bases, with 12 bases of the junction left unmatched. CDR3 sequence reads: CASSPTPGTGGVSNYGYTF. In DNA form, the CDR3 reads TGTGCCAGCTCACCAACTCCCGGGACAGGGGGCGTTTCGAACTATGGCTACACCTTC.

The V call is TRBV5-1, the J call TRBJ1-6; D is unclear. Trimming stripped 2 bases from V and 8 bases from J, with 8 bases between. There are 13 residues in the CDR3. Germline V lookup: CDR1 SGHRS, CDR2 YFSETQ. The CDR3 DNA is TGCGCCAGCAGCTTAACTACGGATTCACCCCTCCACTTT. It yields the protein CASSLTTDSPLHF.

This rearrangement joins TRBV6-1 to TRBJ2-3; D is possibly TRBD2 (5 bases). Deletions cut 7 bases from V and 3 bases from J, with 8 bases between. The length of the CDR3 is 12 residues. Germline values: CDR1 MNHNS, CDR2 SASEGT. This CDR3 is CASKAGTDTQYF. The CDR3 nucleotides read TGTGCCAGCAAGGCGGGTACAGATACGCAGTATTTT.

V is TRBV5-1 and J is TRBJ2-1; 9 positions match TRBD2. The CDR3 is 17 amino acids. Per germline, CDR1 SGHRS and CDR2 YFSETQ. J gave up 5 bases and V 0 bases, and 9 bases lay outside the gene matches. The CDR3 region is CASSLVLAGDKDNEQFF. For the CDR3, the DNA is TGCGCCAGCAGCTTGGTTTTAGCGGGGGATAAAGACAATGAGCAGTTCTTC.

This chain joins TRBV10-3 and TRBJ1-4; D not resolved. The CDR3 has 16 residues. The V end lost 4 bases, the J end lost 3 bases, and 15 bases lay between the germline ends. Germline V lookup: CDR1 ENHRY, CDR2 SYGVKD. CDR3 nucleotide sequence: TGTGCCATCAGTGGTAGCGGTGGCCAGGCTAATGAAAAACTGTTTTTT. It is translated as CAISGSGGQANEKLFF.